Shown below are 12 T cell receptor beta chains from a single sample sequenced in a study of blood T cell repertoires in COVID-19. Generated by immunoSEQ multiplex PCR, the TCRdb table keeps only in-frame clones and is missing some. The sample has approximately 360,000 clones, 80% to 90% seen once. Sequenced sample: peripheral blood. These receptors came from a man between 35 and 55 years old with acute or convalescent COVID-19.

This clone was found a few times. V gene TRBV7-2 combines with J gene TRBJ2-7; 10 bases are shared with TRBD2. This CDR3 region has 15 residues. Germline-derived CDR1 and CDR2 are SGHTA and FQGNSA. V shed 5 bases, J shed 3 bases, and the junction held 7 bases outside the gene matches. The CDR3 nucleotides read TGTGCCAGCAGCCCCGTCGGACTAGCGGACTACGAGCAGTACTTC. Translation: CASSPVGLADYEQYF. The full variable domain, rest sourced from reference TRBV7-2 and TRBJ2-7, is GAGVSQSPSNKVTEKGKDVELRCDPISGHTALYWYRQSLGQGLEFLIYFQGNSAPDKSGLPSDRFSAERTGGSVSTLTIQRTQQEDSAVYLCASSPVGLADYEQYFGPGTRLTVT.

The chain uses TRBV4-3 and TRBJ1-1; 7 bases fit TRBD1. The CDR3 consists of 15 residues. From germline, CDR1 is LGHNA and CDR2 YSLEER. Trimming at V came to 2 bases and at J to 0 bases, leaving 3 bases not matched to a gene. In DNA, the CDR3 is TGCGCCAGCAGCCAAAGAAGGGGGCTGAACACTGAAGCTTTCTTT. Residues: CASSQRRGLNTEAFF.

CDR3 sequence reads: CASAIRGDRPEAFF. CDR3 DNA sequence: TGCGCCAGCGCCATCAGGGGGGATCGTCCTGAAGCTTTCTTT. The rearrangement joins TRBV5-1 to TRBJ1-1; the match to TRBD1 covers 7 bases. V gave up 7 bases and J gave up 6 bases; unmatched junction bases: 12. Germline V gene data show CDR1 as SGHRS and CDR2 as YFSETQ. The CDR3 loop spans 14 amino acids. Filled out from reference TRBV5-1 and TRBJ1-1, the complete variable domain reads KAGVTQTPRYLIKTRGQQVTLSCSPISGHRSVSWYQQTPGQGLQFLFEYFSETQRNKGNFPGRFSGRQFSNSRSEMNVSTLELGDSALYLCASAIRGDRPEAFFGQGTRLTVV.

V usage is TRBV4-1 and J usage is TRBJ2-2; TRBD2 matches 11 bases. The ends lost 4 bases at V and 4 bases at J; junction bases unmatched: 11. There are 18 residues in the CDR3. Germline values: CDR1 MGHRA, CDR2 YSYEKL. The CDR3 bases are TGCGCCAGCAGCCGCCGGACTAGCGGGTTGGATCCCACCGGGGAGCTGTTTTTT. Residues: CASSRRTSGLDPTGELFF.

The V call is TRBV19, the J call TRBJ2-7; tentatively, D is TRBD2 (5 bases). Germline values: CDR1 LNHDA, CDR2 SQIVND (reference sequence). The CDR3 loop spans 14 amino acids. V was clipped by 5 bases and J by 4 bases, with 15 bases between them. The CDR3 here is CASSVRPEGYEQYF. CDR3 bases: TGTGCCAGTAGTGTACGACCCGAGGGATACGAGCAGTACTTC.

V is TRBV5-5 and J is TRBJ2-2; 9 bases match TRBD2. CDR3 size: 15 residues. Trimming at V came to 2 bases and at J to 3 bases, leaving 2 bases not matched to a gene. CDR1 is SGHKS, CDR2 YYEKEE, per germline (reference sequence). The DNA of the CDR3 is TGTGCCAGCAGCTTTCGACTAGCGGACACCGGGGAGCTGTTTTTT. Translated, it gives CASSFRLADTGELFF.

In this sample, this clone turned up many times. V and J are TRBV27 and TRBJ1-5; TRBD1 aligns across 8 bases. The V segment lost 5 bases and the J segment 4 bases; nucleotides outside the gene matches: 13. The V gene's germline CDR1 is MNHEY and CDR2 SMNVEV (reference sequence). The CDR3 is 17 residues long. Here the CDR3 DNA reads TGTGCCAGCAGTCCTAACCAGGGGGCGCGACGAAATCAGCCCCAGCATTTT. Its protein product is CASSPNQGARRNQPQHF.

This rearrangement joins TRBV7-9 to TRBJ2-7; perhaps TRBD2 as D (6 bases). This CDR3 has 15 residues. Trimming pared 1 base from V and 3 bases from J, leaving 13 bases between. The germline V gene has CDR1 SEHNR and CDR2 FQNEAQ (reference sequence). The CDR3 region is CASSLEGGVNYEQYF. The DNA of the CDR3 is TGTGCCAGCAGCTTAGAAGGCGGGGTTAACTACGAGCAGTACTTC.

J is TRBJ1-4 and V is TRBV6-5, with a possible D match to TRBD1 (6 bases). The CDR3 loop spans 15 amino acids. V lost 4 bases, J lost 3 bases, and 12 bases lay in between. CDR1 and CDR2 from the germline V gene are MNHEY and SVGAGI. The CDR3 loop is CASSSATGSNEKLFF. For the CDR3, the DNA is TGTGCCAGCAGTTCCGCGACAGGATCTAATGAAAAACTGTTTTTT.

This clone was detected once. J is TRBJ2-3 and V is TRBV11-1; 9 bases map to TRBD2. The CDR3 loop spans 12 amino acids. Trimming cost V 7 bases and J 8 bases; bases outside gene matches: 4. In germline, CDR1 is SGHAT, CDR2 FQDESV (reference sequence). The CDR3 loop reads CASKAGGVTQYF. CDR3 sequence (DNA): TGTGCCAGCAAGGCGGGGGGGGTTACGCAGTATTTT.

This rearrangement joins TRBV1 to TRBJ2-1; the table calls TRBD1, which could not be checked here. TRBV1 is described as a pseudogene. CDR3 length: 17 amino acids. CDR3 sequence: CTSSQDYRVGCYNEQFF. Here the CDR3 DNA reads TGCACCAGCAGCCAAGATTACAGGGTGGGATGCTACAATGAGCAGTTCTTC.

V and J are TRBV28 and TRBJ1-1; weak D call: TRBD1 (6 bases). This CDR3 has 14 amino acids. Per germline, CDR1 MDHEN and CDR2 SYDVKM. Trimming cost V 11 bases and J 2 bases, with 18 bases left between them. CDR3 DNA sequence: TGTGCCGTACGTCCGGGACACGGAAACACTGAAGCTTTCTTT. Translated, it gives CAVRPGHGNTEAFF.